These T cell receptor beta chains were read from a single sample in a study of T cell repertoires in cytomegalovirus infection. TCRdb independently ran MiXCR on the reads; one entry per CDR3 protein. The sample holds 450,000 to 600,000 distinct CDR3 sequences, roughly 34% seen once. Their target antigens are unknown. The source was cultured PBMCs, collected from culture after CMV antigen stimulation. The receptors here all came from a human donor in good health (CMV status not recorded). Some clones in this sample may be carry-over from other donors' samples. The CDR3 runs from the conserved cysteine through the conserved F or W. D genes are given only for firm matches. Clone sizes are given selectively: once, few, many, or a class where the clone is expanded.

V gene	J gene	clone size	D gene	CDR3 DNA	CDR3 protein
TRBV3-1	TRBJ1-1	NA	NA	TGTGCCAGCAGCCAAGGTGACGGTAACACTGAAGCTTTCTTT	CASSQGDGNTEAFF
TRBV7-2	TRBJ2-3	many	NA	TGTGCCAGCAGCTTAGGGCCCACGCAAGGGAATACGCAGTATTTT	CASSLGPTQGNTQYF
TRBV12-3/TRBV12-4	TRBJ2-1	NA	NA	TGTGCCAGCAGTTTCGGGGGGCTCAATGAGCAGTTCTTC	CASSFGGLNEQFF
TRBV19	TRBJ1-2	few	NA	TGTGCCAGTAGTATAGCCTCTTCCGCGCCTGGCTACACCTTC	CASSIASSAPGYTF
TRBV19	TRBJ1-5	NA	NA	TGTGCCAGCGGGGGCAATCAGCCCCAGCATTTT	CASGGNQPQHF
TRBV10-1	TRBJ1-2	NA	NA	TGCGCCAGCAGTGATACCAAGGGTGGCTACACCTTC	CASSDTKGGYTF
TRBV28	TRBJ2-1	few	TRBD2	TGTGCCAGCATCAAACGGCTCGCGGGAGGCCTCTCCTACAATGAGCAGTTCTTC	CASIKRLAGGLSYNEQFF
TRBV4-1	TRBJ2-4	few	NA	TGCGCCAGCAGCCACGTCACGGGGGCTGCCAAAAACATTCAGTACTTC	CASSHVTGAAKNIQYF
TRBV10-3	TRBJ1-4	NA	TRBD1	TGTGCCATCAGTGAGTCGAGACAGGGATTGGATGAAAAACTGTTTTTT	CAISESRQGLDEKLFF
TRBV6-5	TRBJ2-3	many	TRBD2	TGTGCCAGCAAGCTAGCGGGAGGGAGGACAGATACGCAGTATTTT	CASKLAGGRTDTQYF
TRBV20-1	TRBJ2-1	NA	TRBD2	TGCAGTGCTAGAGCGATGGGACTAGCGGGAGTTGGCGGCGATGAGCAGTTCTTC	CSARAMGLAGVGGDEQFF
TRBV27	TRBJ1-1	NA	NA	TGTGCCAGCAGACAGGATGGCCAAGGGACTATGAACACTGAAGCTTTCTTT	CASRQDGQGTMNTEAFF
TRBV5-4	TRBJ1-2	NA	TRBD1	TGTGCCAGCAGCCTGGAGGGGGCGCGAGGCTATGGCTACACCTTC	CASSLEGARGYGYTF
TRBV5-1	TRBJ2-4	NA	TRBD2	TGCGCCAGCAGCTTGGTTGCGGGAGGGCCGGGAGCCAAAAACATTCAGTACTTC	CASSLVAGGPGAKNIQYF
TRBV7-9	TRBJ2-1	NA	NA	TGTGCCAGCAGCTTTCTCTACAGGGAGAGGTACAATGAGCAGTTCTTC	CASSFLYRERYNEQFF
TRBV7-9	TRBJ2-1	few	NA	TGTGCCAGCAGCTTAACCCCCCTACCCTACAATGAGCAGTTCTTC	CASSLTPLPYNEQFF